Presented here are 13 T cell receptor beta chains from one specimen sequenced in a study of response to subunit inactivated influenza vaccine. MiXCR, run by TCRdb on the RT-PCR reads, gives a single entry per CDR3 protein. Among about 160,000 distinct CDR3 sequences listed, 11% were seen once. The sample consisted of non-naive T cells sorted from PBMCs, taken 40 to 50 days after vaccination. The receptors were gathered from a man aged 45-60 years who received an inactivated influenza vaccine.

Many counts were recorded for this clonotype. This chain joins TRBV11-1 and TRBJ1-4; no reliable D call. This CDR3 has 20 amino acids. Germline V gives CDR1 SGHAT, CDR2 FQDESV (reference sequence). The V and J ends lost 2 bases and 0 bases respectively, with 22 bases between them. The CDR3 loop reads CASSLNLVWQEDATNEKLFF. In DNA, the CDR3 is TGTGCCAGCAGCTTAAATTTGGTCTGGCAGGAGGATGCAACTAATGAAAAACTGTTTTTT. Complete variable domain (other parts from reference TRBV11-1 and TRBJ1-4): EAEVAQSPRYKITEKSQAVAFWCDPISGHATLYWYRQILGQGPELLVQFQDESVVDDSQLPKDRFSAERLKGVDSTLKIQPAELGDSAMYLCASSLNLVWQEDATNEKLFFGSGTQLSVL.

This clonotype was counted many times. The rearrangement joins TRBV25-1 to TRBJ2-3; possibly TRBD1 for D (5 bases). V was pared by 2 bases and J by 3 bases, with 12 bases between. This CDR3 comprises 15 residues. Germline V gene sequence: CDR1 MGHDK, CDR2 SYGVNS. The CDR3 protein is CASSEKDSPTDTQYF. The CDR3 DNA reads TGTGCCAGCAGTGAAAAAGACAGCCCGACAGATACGCAGTATTTT.

This clonotype was observed a handful of times. The J gene is TRBJ1-3, the V gene TRBV6-5; the D gene is possibly TRBD1 (5 bases). The V gene's germline CDR1 is MNHEY and CDR2 SVGAGI. With 0 bases removed from V and 0 bases from J, the gap between germline ends came to 9 bases. This CDR3 comprises 16 residues. CDR3 loop: CASSYSAGVSGNTIYF. The CDR3 DNA sequence: TGTGCCAGCAGTTACTCTGCGGGGGTCTCTGGAAACACCATATATTTT.

Only a few counts were recorded for this clonotype. The chain links TRBV7-2 to TRBJ1-5; the D is unclear. CDR1 and CDR2 from the germline V gene are SGHTA and FQGNSA. The CDR3 sequence is 15 residues long. The germline V and J ends were trimmed by 0 bases and 1 base, with 7 bases remaining between them. In nucleotides, the CDR3 is TGTGCCAGCAGCTTAGCAGGGTCCAGCAATCAGCCCCAGCATTTT. It is translated as CASSLAGSSNQPQHF.

This clonotype was seen only a few times. This chain uses TRBV20-1 with TRBJ1-1; D ambiguous. V lost 0 bases and J 1 base, leaving 6 bases between the germline ends. Per the germline V gene, CDR1 is DFQATT and CDR2 is SNEGSKA (reference sequence). The CDR3 spans 13 residues. DNA of the CDR3: TGCAGTGCTAGAGAGGACGGGAACACTGAAGCTTTCTTT. Protein: CSAREDGNTEAFF.

This clonotype was seen many times. The V call is TRBV18, the J call TRBJ2-2; tentative D call: TRBD2 (5 bases). V was cut by 3 bases and J by 1 base, with 15 bases left in between. Germline CDR1 and CDR2: KGHSH and LQKENI. This CDR3 comprises 17 residues. The CDR3 nucleotides are TGTGCCAGCTCACCTCGATCTCTGGGAGAGAACACCGGGGAGCTGTTTTTT. Amino acids: CASSPRSLGENTGELFF.

This clonotype turned up a few times. This rearrangement joins TRBV7-6 to TRBJ2-7; the match to TRBD1 covers 8 bases. The V segment lost 5 bases and the J segment 3 bases; nucleotides outside the gene matches: 6. This CDR3 region has 14 residues. Germline V gene data show CDR1 as SGHVS and CDR2 as FNYEAQ. CDR3 in DNA: TGTGCCAGCAGCCTTGACAGGGGATTCTACGAGCAGTACTTC. Residues: CASSLDRGFYEQYF.

This clonotype is classed as large. CDR3 loop: CSVDQGESYEQYF. The CDR3 DNA reads as TGCAGCGTTGATCAGGGGGAGTCCTACGAGCAGTACTTC. The chain combines TRBV29-1 with TRBJ2-7; TRBD1 matches at 7 bases. J gave up 1 base and V 3 bases, and 3 bases lay outside the gene matches. The CDR3 is made up of 13 amino acids. Per germline, CDR1 SQVTM and CDR2 ANQGSEA.

This clonotype was counted a few times. V is TRBV18 and J is TRBJ2-1; TRBD2 agrees at 9 bases. The CDR3 covers 17 residues. Looked up from germline, CDR1 is KGHSH and CDR2 is LQKENI. With 3 bases clipped from V and 1 base from J, the junction kept 7 bases outside the gene matches. The CDR3 DNA reads as TGTGCCAGCTCACCCCCCAGTAGCGGGGGTTCCTACAATGAGCAGTTCTTC. It yields the protein CASSPPSSGGSYNEQFF.

The genes are TRBV6-1 and TRBJ2-3; TRBD1 or TRBD2 may be the D gene (6 bases each). CDR1 is MNHNS, CDR2 SASEGT, per germline. V was clipped by 6 bases and J by 0 bases, with 13 bases between them. The CDR3 runs to 15 residues. The chain's CDR3 is CASRRHGGSTDTQYF. CDR3 sequence (DNA): TGTGCCAGCAGGCGCCACGGGGGCAGCACAGATACGCAGTATTTT.

This rearrangement joins TRBV28 to TRBJ1-3, with D unresolved. Germline CDR1 is MDHEN and CDR2 is SYDVKM. The CDR3 is made up of 16 amino acids. The V end lost 6 bases, the J end lost 0 bases, and 15 bases lay between the germline ends. CDR3 protein: CASSSGGGHSGNTIYF. The CDR3 DNA is TGTGCCAGCAGCTCTGGTGGCGGCCACTCTGGAAACACCATATATTTT.

The genes are TRBV7-8 and TRBJ2-1; possibly TRBD2 for D (5 bases). Germline loops: CDR1 SGHVS, CDR2 FQNEAQ. CDR3 size: 16 residues. The germline V and J ends were trimmed by 5 bases and 2 bases, with 16 bases remaining between them. The CDR3 loop is CASSRASGGTYNEQFF. For the CDR3, the DNA is TGTGCCAGCAGCCGGGCAAGCGGAGGAACCTACAATGAGCAGTTCTTC.

This sequence joins TRBV10-3 and TRBJ2-4, with a possible D match to TRBD1 (6 bases). The V gene lost 6 bases and the J gene lost 3 bases, with 18 bases spanning the gap. Germline CDR1 ENHRY, CDR2 SYGVKD. This CDR3 has 16 amino acids. CDR3 protein: CAISPRGTRGKNIQYF. The CDR3 DNA reads TGTGCCATCAGCCCCAGGGGCACTCGGGGCAAAAACATTCAGTACTTC.